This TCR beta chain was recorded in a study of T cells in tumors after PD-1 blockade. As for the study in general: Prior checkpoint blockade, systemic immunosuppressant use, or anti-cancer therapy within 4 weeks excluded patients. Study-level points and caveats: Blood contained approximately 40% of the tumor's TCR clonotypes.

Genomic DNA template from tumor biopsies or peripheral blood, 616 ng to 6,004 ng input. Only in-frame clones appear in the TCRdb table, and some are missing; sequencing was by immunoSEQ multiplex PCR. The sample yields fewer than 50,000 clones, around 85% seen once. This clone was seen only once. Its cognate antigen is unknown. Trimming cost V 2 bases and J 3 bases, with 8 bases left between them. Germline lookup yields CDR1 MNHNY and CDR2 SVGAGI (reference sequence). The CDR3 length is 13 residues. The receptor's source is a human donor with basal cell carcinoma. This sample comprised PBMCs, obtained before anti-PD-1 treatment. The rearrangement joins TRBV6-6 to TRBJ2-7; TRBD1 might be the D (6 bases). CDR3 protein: CASSYEGDYEQYF. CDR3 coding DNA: TGTGCCAGCAGTTACGAGGGGGACTACGAGCAGTACTTC.